This TCR beta chain was observed in a study of identical twins listed by TCRdb under 2016. In terms of the full investigation: To test whether fetal clonotypes persist, this study deep-sequenced TCR alpha and beta repertoires from monozygotic twins, from unrelated adults of various ages, and from cord blood. Replicate twin experiments were performed at different times using different library preparation protocols to rule out contamination. Paper-wide results and their limitations: Abundant cord blood beta clonotypes had fewer insertions, young adult naive repertoires showed a similar but weaker trend, and memory repertoires showed no such trend. In beta out-of-frame sequences, excess twin sharing was weaker, because having fewer shared sequences lowered the signal-to-noise ratio. Because the same donors could not be followed over many years, the conclusions relied on cross-sectional statistical analysis. Compared with coincidental sharing between unrelated individuals, an excess of low generation-probability sequences was observed among out-of-frame TCR alpha sequences shared between twins. Zero-insertion analyses could be partly confounded by invariant T cells such as MAIT and iNKT, although diverse VJ usage argued against such confounding for most clonotypes. Recombination models systematically underestimated out-of-frame TCR alpha sharing in monozygotic twins but agreed with sharing between unrelated individuals.

About this clonotype: Its target antigen remains unknown. No base-level quality is on record; no much larger clone is a single base apart.

Libraries were made using 5' RACE. TCRdb shows the sequencer as Illumina HiSeq 2000. A universal primer binding site was added through template switching, and the final cDNA carried a unique molecular identifier so that TCR cDNA molecules could be counted accurately. First-strand cDNA for TCR alpha and beta chains was synthesized from specific primers in the conserved constant-segment region. To control for contamination, every cDNA library carried two barcodes: a SMART-Mk sample barcode plus Illumina barcodes. TruSeq adapter sequences and Illumina sample barcodes were added in two successive PCR steps. The TCR alpha and beta cDNA libraries were sequenced on the Illumina HiSeq platform using custom primers. Turning to the authors' computational methods: MiGEC was used to process raw reads and extract unique molecular identifiers, and MiXCR was used to find CDR3 positions. For each individual, recombination models were inferred using an EM algorithm with the repgenHMM and IGoR tools. The tcR package in R was used for shared clonotype analysis, with sharing normalized by the product of cloneset sizes. Out-of-frame nonproductive sequences were analyzed to study raw recombination free of thymic and clonal selection effects. TCRdb's own reprocessing of the public reads used fastp at Q25 and MiXCR and kept productive beta chains. Rows are unified per CDR3 protein, each entry keeping the most common DNA and genes. TCRdb's processing, not the authors' own work, is the source of the V and J calls. The sample includes roughly 290,000 distinct CDR3 sequences, with roughly 10% observed a single time. In total, the top ten clones hold about 7.1% of the sample.

Every donor in the study was a healthy Caucasian. Three pairs of female monozygotic twins, all aged about 18 to 29 years, were included in the twin cohort. Positive isolation kits from Invitrogen were used to isolate CD4+ and CD8+ T cell populations. The V end loses 3 bases and the J end loses 5 bases, and a stretch of 26 bases separates them. CDR1 is given as GTSNPN and CDR2 as SVGIG, both from the germline V gene (reference sequence). The CDR3 goes from the cysteine to the phenylalanine over 17 residues. Of all the DNA, just the CDR3 is kept, 51 bases in frame from base 1. These data were also filed under a second study, of yellow fever vaccine responses in identical twins. As the second study states: According to the authors, the vaccine-induced T cell response in identical twins seemed to be partly convergent and partly specific to each individual. In identical twins, the study followed T cell clones that responded to the vaccine with precision.

The rearrangement joined TRBV30 to TRBJ2-7; the D call could be TRBD1 or TRBD2, with each sharing 5 bases. The origin of this receptor is a woman aged 18-30 years in good health. The material sequenced was CD8+ T cells sorted from blood. The CDR3 protein is CAWRKPQLGREGNEQYF. The nucleotide sequence reads TGTGCCTGGAGAAAACCCCAATTGGGACGGGAAGGGAACGAGCAGTACTTC.